These 22 T cell receptor beta chains originate from one sample sequenced in a study of blood T cell repertoires in COVID-19. TCRdb's copy holds only in-frame clones and misses some; the assay was immunoSEQ multiplex PCR. The table has approximately 260,000 clones, approximately 87% seen once. Specimen: peripheral blood. Receptors were obtained from a human donor in a cohort sampled during active COVID-19.

J is TRBJ2-1 and V is TRBV28; 10 positions match TRBD2. The CDR3 spans 15 residues. Per the germline V gene, CDR1 is MDHEN and CDR2 is SYDVKM. The V gene end was trimmed by 8 bases and the J gene end by 7 bases; junction bases not matched to a gene: 11. In DNA, the CDR3 is TGTGCCAGCGCTAGCGGGGGACTGTCGAGAAATGAGCAGTTCTTC. This translates into CASASGGLSRNEQFF.

This chain uses TRBV5-1 with TRBJ2-1, with D maybe TRBD2 (6 bases). Germline-derived CDR1 and CDR2 are SGHRS and YFSETQ. The V gene lost 3 bases and the J gene lost 9 bases, with 16 bases spanning the gap. The length of the CDR3 is 14 residues. The CDR3 is CASSSKLASGEQFF. The CDR3 DNA is TGCGCCAGCAGCTCGAAACTAGCTTCAGGTGAGCAGTTCTTC. Complete variable domain (other parts from reference TRBV5-1 and TRBJ2-1): KAGVTQTPRYLIKTRGQQVTLSCSPISGHRSVSWYQQTPGQGLQFLFEYFSETQRNKGNFPGRFSGRQFSNSRSEMNVSTLELGDSALYLCASSSKLASGEQFFGPGTRLTVL.

The chain employs TRBV5-4 and TRBJ2-1; 9 nucleotides match TRBD2. With V trimmed by 2 bases and J by 8 bases, 11 bases remained unmatched. CDR3 length equals 16 residues. Germline V gene lookup returns CDR1 SGHNT and CDR2 YYREEE (reference sequence). CDR3 sequence (DNA): TGTGCCAGCAGCTTTGGGGTAGCGGGAGCAGGAGATGAGCAGTTCTTC. Protein sequence: CASSFGVAGAGDEQFF. The whole variable domain, filled in from reference TRBV5-4 and TRBJ2-1, reads ETGVTQSPTHLIKTRGQQVTLRCSSQSGHNTVSWYQQALGQGPQFIFQYYREEENGRGNFPPRFSGLQFPNYSSELNVNALELDDSALYLCASSFGVAGAGDEQFFGPGTRLTVL.

The V gene is TRBV2, the J gene TRBJ1-2, with 7 bases lining up with TRBD1. The CDR3 contains 13 residues. Trimming at V came to 4 bases and at J to 8 bases, leaving 7 bases not matched to a gene. Looked up from germline, CDR1 is SNHLY and CDR2 is FYNNEI. As DNA, the CDR3 is TGTGCCAGCAGTGTACTAACAGGGGTCGGCTACACCTTC. Translation gives CASSVLTGVGYTF.

This sequence joins TRBV19 and TRBJ1-4; 7 nucleotides agree with TRBD1. Losses at the gene ends were 6 bases for V and 7 bases for J; bases not matched to a gene: 11. Germline CDR1 is LNHDA and CDR2 is SQIVND (reference sequence). The CDR3 spans 15 residues. The CDR3 coding sequence is TGTGCCAGTAGCGACTTTAGACAGGGTGGTGAAAAACTGTTTTTT. Translating it yields CASSDFRQGGEKLFF.

The chain combines TRBV4-2 with TRBJ1-5; D perhaps matches TRBD1 (5 bases). Trimming pared 3 bases from V and 5 bases from J, leaving 14 bases between. Germline V gene lookup returns CDR1 LGHNA and CDR2 YNFKEQ. This CDR3 contains 15 residues. CDR3 nucleotide sequence: TGTGCCAGCAGCCAGGGCCGACAGACAGATCAGCCCCAGCATTTT. Protein sequence: CASSQGRQTDQPQHF.

The rearrangement links TRBV18 to TRBJ2-7, with 7 bases lining up with TRBD1. The J segment lost 3 bases and the V segment lost 3 bases, leaving 5 bases of the junction unmatched. The CDR3 spans 14 residues. Germline V gives CDR1 KGHSH, CDR2 LQKENI. CDR3 sequence reads: CASSPDRVRYEQYF. In DNA, the CDR3 is TGTGCCAGCTCACCCGACAGGGTCCGCTACGAGCAGTACTTC.

The gene calls are TRBV6-6 and TRBJ1-2; 9 positions match TRBD1. CDR1 is MNHNY, CDR2 SVGAGI, per germline (reference sequence). The CDR3 loop spans 13 amino acids. V shed 6 bases and J 5 bases; nucleotides not matched to a gene: 4. The CDR3 nucleotides read TGTGCCAGCAGATCGGGACAGGGATATGGCTACACCTTC. It encodes CASRSGQGYGYTF.

The gene calls are TRBV7-2 and TRBJ1-1; 8 nucleotides agree with TRBD1. The V segment lost 2 bases and the J segment 4 bases; nucleotides outside the gene matches: 3. This CDR3 has 14 amino acids. From germline, CDR1 is SGHTA and CDR2 FQGNSA. This CDR3 is CASSLIGTGTEAFF. CDR3 DNA: TGTGCCAGCAGCTTAATTGGGACAGGCACTGAAGCTTTCTTT.

The rearrangement uses TRBV6-5 and TRBJ2-1; D is ambiguous. The CDR3 totals 15 residues. V was trimmed by 6 bases and J by 0 bases, leaving 12 bases between them. The germline V gene encodes CDR1 MNHEY and CDR2 SVGAGI. The CDR3 coding sequence is TGTGCCAGCAGGCTCGAGATGTACTCCTACAATGAGCAGTTCTTC. Encoded protein: CASRLEMYSYNEQFF.

This chain links TRBV4-3 with TRBJ2-7; D is unclear. Trimming left V 0 bases short and J 3 bases short, with 18 bases between. Germline V gene sequence: CDR1 LGHNA, CDR2 YSLEER. CDR3 length equals 17 residues. The CDR3 nucleotides read TGCGCCAGCAGCCAAGATGCGGTCCCTAGTTCAAGCTACGAGCAGTACTTC. Translated, it gives CASSQDAVPSSSYEQYF.

This rearrangement joins TRBV7-6 to TRBJ2-1; 8 bases align to TRBD2. Germline trimming cut 5 bases from V and 6 bases from J; bases unmatched to any gene: 12. Germline loops: CDR1 SGHVS, CDR2 FNYEAQ. The CDR3 runs to 16 residues. CDR3 coding DNA: TGTGCCAGCAGCCGTACCGGGGGGGGTTTAGTCAATGAGCAGTTCTTC. It encodes CASSRTGGGLVNEQFF.

The chain recombines TRBV18 with TRBJ1-2; the match to TRBD1 covers 7 bases. The CDR3 is 14 amino acids. The germline gives CDR1 KGHSH, CDR2 LQKENI. Trimming removed 3 bases from V and 6 bases from J; junction bases left unmatched: 7. CDR3 DNA: TGTGCCAGCTCACCCGGCGACAGGGTCCATGGCTACACCTTC. Its protein is CASSPGDRVHGYTF.

This clone has more than one count but fewer than ten. The chain links TRBV19 to TRBJ1-4; D gene unclear. From germline, CDR1 is LNHDA and CDR2 SQIVND (reference sequence). The V end lost 2 bases, the J end lost 4 bases, and 11 bases lay between the germline ends. The length of the CDR3 is 15 residues. CDR3 protein: CASSITAGGNEKLFF. CDR3 coding DNA: TGTGCCAGTAGTATAACCGCCGGTGGTAATGAAAAACTGTTTTTT.

CDR3 DNA sequence: TGCGCCAGCAGCTTAAGGACAGGGGACACCGGGGAGCTGTTTTTT. It yields the protein CASSLRTGDTGELFF. The chain recombines TRBV5-1 with TRBJ2-2; 9 positions agree with TRBD1. Germline V gene data show CDR1 as SGHRS and CDR2 as YFSETQ. V lost 2 bases to trimming and J lost 3 bases; unmatched junction nucleotides: 2. The CDR3 runs to 15 residues. The complete variable domain, with remaining parts taken from reference TRBV5-1 and TRBJ2-2, reads KAGVTQTPRYLIKTRGQQVTLSCSPISGHRSVSWYQQTPGQGLQFLFEYFSETQRNKGNFPGRFSGRQFSNSRSEMNVSTLELGDSALYLCASSLRTGDTGELFFGEGSRLTVL.

This clone was observed a few times. The chain combines TRBV3-1 (or the pseudogene TRBV3-2) with TRBJ1-5; D unresolved. With 3 bases removed from V and 5 bases from J, the gap between germline ends came to 8 bases. CDR3 length: 13 residues. Germline V lookup: CDR1 LGHDT, CDR2 YNNKEL (reference sequence). The CDR3: CASSHPLYQPQHF. The CDR3 region has the DNA TGTGCCAGCAGCCACCCACTCTATCAGCCCCAGCATTTT.

This chain links TRBV10-2 with TRBJ2-1; 7 bases are a match to TRBD2. This CDR3 spans 15 amino acids. CDR1 and CDR2 from the germline V gene are WSHSY and SAAADI. Trimming at V came to 0 bases and at J to 6 bases, leaving 5 bases not matched to a gene. In DNA form, the CDR3 reads TGCGCCAGCAGTGAGTCTGGACTAGTTGGCAATGAGCAGTTCTTC. The encoded protein is CASSESGLVGNEQFF.

This chain links TRBV6-1 with TRBJ2-1, with 9 bases lining up with TRBD2. The CDR3 spans 16 residues. V shed 2 bases and J 8 bases; nucleotides not matched to a gene: 10. Germline V gene sequence: CDR1 MNHNS, CDR2 SASEGT. CDR3 DNA sequence: TGTGCCAGCAGTGAACAGTCGGGACTAGCCCCTGATGAGCAGTTCTTC. Translated, it gives CASSEQSGLAPDEQFF.

This chain connects TRBV5-1 to TRBJ2-1; the match to TRBD2 covers 14 bases. CDR1 and CDR2 (germline): SGHRS, YFSETQ. The CDR3 sequence is 16 residues long. Trimming removed 6 bases from V and 7 bases from J; junction bases left unmatched: 9. CDR3 loop: CASTGLAGAQGNEQFF. Written as DNA, the CDR3 is TGCGCCAGCACGGGACTAGCGGGGGCTCAGGGGAATGAGCAGTTCTTC.

This chain links TRBV5-4 with TRBJ2-2; tentative D call: TRBD1 (6 bases). V lost 1 base to trimming and J lost 4 bases, with 11 bases between them. The CDR3 consists of 15 residues. Germline V lookup: CDR1 SGHNT, CDR2 YYREEE (reference sequence). This CDR3 reads CASSLSRGVTGELFF. The CDR3 nucleotides read TGTGCCAGCAGCTTGAGCAGGGGCGTCACCGGGGAGCTGTTTTTT.

The J gene is TRBJ1-4, the V gene TRBV18; maybe TRBD1 (6 bases). There are 17 residues in the CDR3. Between the trimmed V and J ends, which lost 0 bases and 8 bases, there was a span of 19 bases. Germline-derived CDR1 and CDR2 are KGHSH and LQKENI. Here the CDR3 DNA reads TGTGCCAGCTCACCACCAGGCGGGGGGCAGTTCGGCGAAAAACTGTTTTTT. As protein: CASSPPGGGQFGEKLFF.

The genes are TRBV5-1 and TRBJ1-2, with 10 bases fitting TRBD1. V dropped 3 bases and J dropped 7; count of bases not matched to a gene: 6. CDR1 is SGHRS and CDR2 is YFSETQ in the germline V gene. CDR3 length: 14 amino acids. The CDR3 is CASSWDRGSVGYTF. DNA of the CDR3: TGCGCCAGCAGCTGGGACAGGGGCTCGGTTGGCTACACCTTC. The whole variable domain, remainder taken from reference TRBV5-1 and TRBJ1-2, is KAGVTQTPRYLIKTRGQQVTLSCSPISGHRSVSWYQQTPGQGLQFLFEYFSETQRNKGNFPGRFSGRQFSNSRSEMNVSTLELGDSALYLCASSWDRGSVGYTFGSGTRLTVV.